What follows describes a single TCR beta chain. Its antigen is not identified. Alopecia areata patients provided lesional scalp punch biopsies and peripheral blood, both collected for the study. Cell sorting on a FACSAria was used to separate CD4+ and CD8+ T cells from the PBMCs. Isolated RNA was reverse transcribed into cDNA used as the sequencing template. The assay was immunoSEQ multiplex PCR, and TCRdb's table has in-frame clones only and misses some. The sample lists around 120,000 clones, roughly 50% seen once, with about 10% in the top ten. Trimming shortened V by 1 base and J by 0 bases, and 7 bases separated the two germline ends. In germline, CDR1 is SGHAT, CDR2 FQNNGV. The CDR3 extends over 14 amino acids. This specimen comes from a study of CD8+ T cells in alopecia areata. Study-level points and caveats: Scalp data also include sequences from resident alphabeta T cells of normal skin. Possibly as an HLA-related effect, TCR sharing across patients appeared less clear than in mice.

The specimen sequenced was NKG2D-low CD8+ T cells sorted from blood. The TCR originated in a human donor with alopecia areata. The V and J genes are TRBV11-2 and TRBJ2-7, with D possibly called TRBD1 or TRBD2 (5 bases each). CDR3 nucleotide sequence: TGTGCCAGCAGCTTAGGAGGGGACTCCTACGAGCAGTACTTC. This sequence encodes CASSLGGDSYEQYF.